Below are 3 T cell receptor beta chains sequenced from a single sample in a study of chemoradiotherapy in HPV16-positive cancers (dated by TCRdb to 2021 to 2024). The method behind the library was the immunoSEQ multiplex PCR assay. Held by TCRdb, this immuneACCESS table contains in-frame sequences only and omits some clones. Under half of the omission traces to an unresolved V gene where checked; the cause of the rest is unknown. Here the sample has thousands of clones; around 77% occur a single time. Together, the top ten hold 17% of the sample. The sample was gathered from a patient who underwent chemoradiotherapy. These receptors came from a human donor with HPV-associated anogenital cancer.

This clone was recorded a few times. The chain couples TRBV28 to TRBJ1-2; D uncertain. The germline V gene encodes CDR1 MDHEN and CDR2 SYDVKM. The CDR3 totals 12 residues. Between the trimmed V and J ends, which lost 0 bases and 6 bases, there was a span of 5 bases. CDR3 nucleotide sequence: TGTGCCAGCAGTTTATGGCTGGATGGCTACACCTTC. Its protein is CASSLWLDGYTF.

This clone is labeled medium-sized. The chain is built from TRBV12-5 and TRBJ1-1; TRBD1 matches at 8 bases. Germline assignment: CDR1 LGHNT and CDR2 FRNRAP. The CDR3 covers 15 residues. The V and J ends lost 3 bases and 7 bases, in that order; junction bases with no gene match: 10. CDR3 residues: CASGFWTGIYGEAFF. CDR3 in DNA: TGTGCTAGTGGTTTTTGGACAGGGATATATGGTGAAGCTTTCTTT.

CDR3 DNA sequence: TGCGCCAGCAGTCACACAGATCCTAGCACAGATACGCAGTATTTT. Its translation is CASSHTDPSTDTQYF. This chain links TRBV5-1 with TRBJ2-3, with no clear D. Trimming cost V 5 bases and J 0 bases, with 13 bases left between them. The CDR3 length is 15 residues. From germline, CDR1 is SGHRS and CDR2 YFSETQ. The full variable domain, in which reference TRBV5-1 and TRBJ2-3 provide the parts outside the CDR3, is KAGVTQTPRYLIKTRGQQVTLSCSPISGHRSVSWYQQTPGQGLQFLFEYFSETQRNKGNFPGRFSGRQFSNSRSEMNVSTLELGDSALYLCASSHTDPSTDTQYFGPGTRLTVL.